This T cell receptor beta chain derives from a study of shared clonotypes between healthy human individuals (dated by TCRdb to the early 2020s). Concerning the study at large: The cohort comprised a couple of women and a few men aged 18 to 49 years. Libraries were prepared and TCR repertoires were sequenced by different laboratories using diverse techniques, in order to increase sequencing depth and limit assay-specific biases. For each donor, CD4 naive and CD4 memory were each run on three plates, CD8 naive on two plates, and CD8 memory on one plate. Blood TCR repertoires of five healthy adults were deeply sequenced to estimate repertoire size and the extent of clonotype sharing between individuals. Each donor's leukapheresis produced roughly between about 0.8 and 10 billion PBMCs.

Using the deep immunoSEQ assay, TCR CDR3 regions were amplified from genomic DNA by multiplex PCR. Genomic DNA extracted from each cell subset was distributed evenly over all wells of several immunoSEQ 96-well plates, and each plate served as one replicate. For sorted subsets, each replicate PCR was loaded with approximately 200 ng genomic DNA, equivalent to 25,000 to 30,000 T cell genomes. The purified libraries were quantified using a Qubit 3.0 fluorometer, sized with a Bioanalyzer 2100, and then quantified again using the KAPA Library Quantification kit. Every immunoSEQ 96-well plate was sequenced on a dedicated single-read 150-cycle Illumina NextSeq 550 flow cell. In the original analysis: Because the immunoSEQ output held only junctional sequences and lacked quality scores, the filtering could not match the filtering applied to full-length reads. Sequences were annotated with PyIR, a Python wrapper for IgBLAST v1.9, and V/J genes and CDR3 were assigned using IMGT germline references. Reads were filtered out if the reads had weak V/J assignments (E-value above 1e-6), no CDR3, stop codons, out-of-frame junctions, or ambiguous translated residues. V3J clonotypes were defined as sequences sharing the same inferred V gene, J gene, and CDR3 amino acid sequence. The percentage overlap between two repertoires was calculated by dividing the number of shared unique clonotypes by the size of the smaller repertoire. Repertoire richness was assessed with RTK rarefaction, the Chao1 estimator, and Recon v2.1 estimates of unobserved clonotypes. Generation probabilities for all TCRbeta clonotypes obtained by the gDNA method from a handful of donors were computed using OLGA. Sourced from immuneACCESS, this table was stored by TCRdb with only in-frame sequences that have V and J called. A share of the clones is absent; for the studies checked, an unresolved V gene accounts for under half, and the remainder has no known explanation. V, J and clone size derive from that table, while D and trimming were established from the DNA sequence. For this sample there are approximately 240,000 clones; 60% to 80% appear just once. The ten largest clonotypes hold 11% of the sample.

With regard to this clone: The target of this receptor is not known. Base-call qualities are not available, and no considerably larger clone is one nucleotide away.

Donors were healthy HIV-negative adults with no recently reported acute infections or vaccinations. Only Caucasian adults living in Nashville, Tennessee, USA were represented among the donors. CD4+ T cells were enriched by magnetic negative selection, after which naive cells were positively selected on CD45RA and the negative fraction was taken as the memory subset. After blood collection by leukapheresis, PBMCs were isolated using Ficoll-Histopaque density gradient centrifugation and then cryopreserved in the vapor phase of liquid nitrogen. Purity and quantity of every magnetically sorted T cell population were checked by analytical flow cytometry. Each sorted fraction had its genomic DNA isolated and then quantified by UV absorbance on a Nanodrop 2000c. Deletion took 0 bases off V and 4 bases off J, with a span of 13 bases between the germline ends. CDR1 and CDR2 are read off the germline V gene as SGDLS and YYNGEE. The CDR3, from cysteine to phenylalanine, totals 15 residues. Kept here is only the CDR3 DNA, which spans 45 bases and is read in frame from base 1.

The full study reports these points: Across a few donors, approximately 5% of naive CD4, approximately 3.6% of naive CD8, about 2.3% of memory CD4, and 0.3% to 0.45% of memory CD8 clonotypes were shared. Sampling was limited to blood, and TCR repertoires in tissue likely differ from TCR repertoires in blood. Because the study included a small number of donors, the genetic and exposure-history diversity represented was limited. Higher generation probabilities were observed for clonotypes shared by all four sorted-subset donors than for non-shared clonotypes. Incomplete sequencing was indicated by rarefaction of sorted-subset datasets, despite the large sequencing depth. Based on pairwise subsampling, the degree of clonotype sharing among donors was expected to be affected by sequencing depth. Estimated clonotype richness was generally larger for naive than for memory subsets.

The chain couples TRBV9 to TRBJ1-1, with an unclear D gene assignment. This clonotype originated in a man in his thirties or forties in good health. The specimen sequenced was memory CD4+ T cells sorted from blood. This specimen's cell subset or site label, per the study, means: CD45RA-negative fraction. The nucleotides are TGTGCCAGCAGCGTAGCCCCAGAATGGTCCACTGAAGCTTTCTTT. This is translated as CASSVAPEWSTEAFF.